This T cell receptor (beta chain) was sequenced during a study of cytomegalovirus exposure and HLA in healthy donors. General study points: In a later analysis, TCR association rates varied by HLA locus: DRB1 most, HLA-C fewest.

Both 60 Vbeta primers and 13 Jbeta primers went into the PCR. Profiling relied on immunoSEQ multiplex PCR, and the TCRdb table lists in-frame clones only, not all of them. This table has fewer than 200,000 clones, 75% to 80% appearing once. This CDR3 contains 12 residues. The ends were cut back, 10 bases at V and 10 bases at J, with 17 bases in the middle. Germline-derived CDR1 and CDR2 are MNHNY and SVGAGI (reference sequence). This clone was detected a few times. Its antigen is not identified. At collection, donors were nominally healthy, but unrecorded immune exposures were probable. This clonotype was obtained from a woman aged 50 to 65 in good health and CMV-seropositive. This rearrangement joins TRBV6-6 to TRBJ2-1; D might be TRBD2 (5 bases). Sequencing was done on a sample of PBMCs. CDR3 nucleotides: TGTGCCACCTTCTTCGGGGTCCGGGAGCAGTTCTTC. It specifies CATFFGVREQFF.